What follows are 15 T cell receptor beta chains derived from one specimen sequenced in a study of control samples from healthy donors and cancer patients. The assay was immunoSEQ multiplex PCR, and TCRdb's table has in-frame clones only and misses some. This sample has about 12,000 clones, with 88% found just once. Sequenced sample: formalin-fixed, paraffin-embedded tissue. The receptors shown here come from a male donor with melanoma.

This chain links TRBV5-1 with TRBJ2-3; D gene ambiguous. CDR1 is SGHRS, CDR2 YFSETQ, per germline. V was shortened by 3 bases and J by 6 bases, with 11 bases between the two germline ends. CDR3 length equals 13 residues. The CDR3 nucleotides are TGCGCCAGCAGCTCGCCCCAATTTGATACGCAGTATTTT. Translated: CASSSPQFDTQYF.

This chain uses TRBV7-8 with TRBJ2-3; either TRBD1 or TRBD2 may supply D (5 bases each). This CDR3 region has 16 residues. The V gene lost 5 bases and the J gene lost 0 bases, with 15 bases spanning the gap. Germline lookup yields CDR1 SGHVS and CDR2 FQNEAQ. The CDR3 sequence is CASSDPREYSTDTQYF. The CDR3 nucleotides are TGTGCCAGCAGCGACCCCAGGGAGTATAGCACAGATACGCAGTATTTT.

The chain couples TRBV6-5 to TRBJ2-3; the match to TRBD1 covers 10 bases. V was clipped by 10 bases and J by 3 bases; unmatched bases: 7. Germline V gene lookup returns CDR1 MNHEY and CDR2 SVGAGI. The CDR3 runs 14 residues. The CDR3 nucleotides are TGTGCCACCCTGGGACAGGGGTTTACAGATACGCAGTATTTT. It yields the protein CATLGQGFTDTQYF.

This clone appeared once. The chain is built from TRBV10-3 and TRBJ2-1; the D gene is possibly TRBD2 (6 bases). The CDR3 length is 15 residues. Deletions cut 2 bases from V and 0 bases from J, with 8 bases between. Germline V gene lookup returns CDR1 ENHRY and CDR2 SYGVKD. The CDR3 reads CAISEIADSYNEQFF. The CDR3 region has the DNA TGTGCCATCAGTGAGATAGCGGACTCCTACAATGAGCAGTTCTTC.

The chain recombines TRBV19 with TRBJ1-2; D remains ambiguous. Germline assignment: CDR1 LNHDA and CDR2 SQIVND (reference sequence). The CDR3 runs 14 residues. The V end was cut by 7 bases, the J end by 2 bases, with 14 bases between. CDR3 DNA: TGTGCCAGTAAAAGCCCCTTCGGGAACTATGGCTACACCTTC. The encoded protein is CASKSPFGNYGYTF.

DNA for the CDR3: TGTGCCAGCAGGCAGGGTGCGGGCAATCAGCCCCAGCATTTT. The encoded protein is CASRQGAGNQPQHF. The rearrangement links TRBV2 to TRBJ1-5; a weak D match, TRBD1 (5 bases). Per the germline V gene, CDR1 is SNHLY and CDR2 is FYNNEI. The V end lost 6 bases, the J end lost 2 bases, and 11 bases lay between the germline ends. The CDR3 spans 14 residues.

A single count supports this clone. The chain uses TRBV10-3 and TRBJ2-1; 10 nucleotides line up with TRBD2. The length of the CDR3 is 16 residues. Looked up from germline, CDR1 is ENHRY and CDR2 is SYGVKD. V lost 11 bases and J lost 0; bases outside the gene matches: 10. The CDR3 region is CALSSTSGDSYNEQFF. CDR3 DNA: TGTGCCCTTTCTTCCACTAGCGGGGACTCCTACAATGAGCAGTTCTTC.

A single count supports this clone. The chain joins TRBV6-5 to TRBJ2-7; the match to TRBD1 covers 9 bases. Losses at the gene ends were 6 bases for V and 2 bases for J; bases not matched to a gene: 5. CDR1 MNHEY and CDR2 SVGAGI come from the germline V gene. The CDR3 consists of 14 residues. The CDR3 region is CASRVGTGPYEQYV. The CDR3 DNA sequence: TGTGCCAGCAGAGTCGGGACAGGGCCCTACGAGCAGTACGTC.

As DNA, the CDR3 is TGTGCCAGCAGCCCTAGGGAGGGGAAGTATGGCTACACCTTC. This translates into CASSPREGKYGYTF. This chain joins TRBV11-3 and TRBJ1-2; the D gene is possibly TRBD1 (5 bases). The germline V and J ends were trimmed by 5 bases and 5 bases, with 15 bases remaining between them. From germline, CDR1 is SGHNT and CDR2 YENEEA. The CDR3 is 14 amino acids.

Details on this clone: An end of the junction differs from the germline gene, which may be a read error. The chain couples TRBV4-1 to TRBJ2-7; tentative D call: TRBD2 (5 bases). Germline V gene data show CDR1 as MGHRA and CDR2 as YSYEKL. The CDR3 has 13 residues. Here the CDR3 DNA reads TGCGCCAGCAGTCAAGCGGAGTACTACGAGCAGTACTTC. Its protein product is CASSQAEYYEQYF.

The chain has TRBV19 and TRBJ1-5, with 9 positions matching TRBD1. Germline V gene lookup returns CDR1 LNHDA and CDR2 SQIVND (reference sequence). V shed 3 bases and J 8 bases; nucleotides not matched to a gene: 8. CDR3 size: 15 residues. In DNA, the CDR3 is TGTGCCAGTAGTATGGGACAGGGCCAAACTGAGCCCCAGCATTTT. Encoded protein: CASSMGQGQTEPQHF.

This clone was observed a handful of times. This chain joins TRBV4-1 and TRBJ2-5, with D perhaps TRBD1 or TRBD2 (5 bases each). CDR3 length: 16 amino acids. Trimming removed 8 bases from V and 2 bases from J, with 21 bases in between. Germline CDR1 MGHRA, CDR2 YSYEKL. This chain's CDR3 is CASAPRSGTMQETQYF. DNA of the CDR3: TGCGCCAGCGCGCCCCGTTCCGGGACGATGCAAGAGACCCAGTACTTC.

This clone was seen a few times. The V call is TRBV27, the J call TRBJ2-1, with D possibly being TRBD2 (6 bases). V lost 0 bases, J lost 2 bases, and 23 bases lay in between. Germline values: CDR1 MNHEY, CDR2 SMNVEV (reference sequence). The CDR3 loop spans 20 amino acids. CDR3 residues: CASSLSVWGYAGTTYNEQFF. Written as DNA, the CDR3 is TGTGCCAGCAGTTTATCAGTTTGGGGGTATGCGGGAACTACCTACAATGAGCAGTTCTTC.

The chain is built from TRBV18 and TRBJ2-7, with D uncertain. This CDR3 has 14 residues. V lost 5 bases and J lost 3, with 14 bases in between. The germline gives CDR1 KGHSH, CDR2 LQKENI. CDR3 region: CASSSSMGGYEQYF. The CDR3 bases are TGTGCCAGCTCATCGAGTATGGGTGGCTACGAGCAGTACTTC.

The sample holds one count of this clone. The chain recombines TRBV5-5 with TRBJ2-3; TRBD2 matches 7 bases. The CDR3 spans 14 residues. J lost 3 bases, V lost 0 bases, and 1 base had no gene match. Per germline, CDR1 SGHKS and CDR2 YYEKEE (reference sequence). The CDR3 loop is CASSLAGGTDTQYF. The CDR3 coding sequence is TGTGCCAGCAGCTTGGCGGGGGGAACAGATACGCAGTATTTT.